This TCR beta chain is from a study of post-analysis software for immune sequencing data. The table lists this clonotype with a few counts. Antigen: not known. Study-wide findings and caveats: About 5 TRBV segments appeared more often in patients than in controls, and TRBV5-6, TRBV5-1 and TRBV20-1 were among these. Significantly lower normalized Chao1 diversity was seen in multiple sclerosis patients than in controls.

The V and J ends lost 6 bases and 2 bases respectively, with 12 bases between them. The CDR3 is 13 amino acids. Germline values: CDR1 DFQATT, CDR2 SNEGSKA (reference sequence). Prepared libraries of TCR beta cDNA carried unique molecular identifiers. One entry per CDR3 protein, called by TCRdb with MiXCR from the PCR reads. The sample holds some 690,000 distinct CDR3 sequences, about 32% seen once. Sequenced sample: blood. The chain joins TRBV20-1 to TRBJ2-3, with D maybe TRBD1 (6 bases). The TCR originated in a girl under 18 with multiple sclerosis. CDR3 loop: CSAMDSSTDTQYF. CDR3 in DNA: TGCAGTGCCATGGACAGTTCCACAGATACGCAGTATTTT.